This T cell receptor (beta chain) was identified during a study of T cells in Graves' hyperthyroidism and ophthalmopathy. TCR beta CDR3 region amplification was performed from RNA transcripts. The HTBI set primed first-round TCR CDR3 RT-PCR. TCRdb re-called the multiplex PCR reads with MiXCR, one entry per CDR3 protein. The repertoire holds 250,000 to 400,000 distinct CDR3 sequences, with roughly 15% as singletons. General observations from the study: Ophthalmopathy was model-predicted a median roughly 6.5 months pre-onset. Most thyroid-expanded clonotypes above 0.001 were also found in blood.

Exclusion of a patient resulted from uncontrolled infection, other autoimmune disease, pregnancy or lactation. Orbital computed tomography and thyroid ultrasound, together with serum TRAb and thyroxine and clinical symptoms, were used for diagnoses. At least ten counts were recorded for this clonotype. Its target is not known. The sample consisted of blood. The sequence came from a woman in her forties with Graves' ophthalmopathy.

CDR3: CASSQEDREWNEQFF. The CDR3 DNA reads TGTGCCAGCAGCCAAGAGGACCGGGAGTGGAATGAGCAGTTCTTC. This chain links TRBV3-1 with TRBJ2-1; possible D gene TRBD2, 6 bases. Germline V gene sequence: CDR1 LGHDT, CDR2 YNNKEL (reference sequence). The germline V and J ends were trimmed by 0 bases and 7 bases, with 13 bases remaining between them. The CDR3 loop spans 15 amino acids.